This TCR beta chain is from a study of blood T cell repertoires in COVID-19. Study-level information: The analysed material was cDNA or gDNA that came from T cells, B-cell-depleted T cells, or PBMCs.

The method was immunoSEQ multiplex PCR; TCRdb's version includes in-frame clones alone and lacks a portion of them. The table shows around 620,000 clones, with 70% to 90% occurring only once. Sample: peripheral blood. The clonotype originates from a young woman with acute or convalescent COVID-19.

Written as DNA, the CDR3 is TGTGCCAGCAGTTTATCCGCGGGGGGACAGGGATTGCCCAATGAGCAGTTCTTC. Protein sequence: CASSLSAGGQGLPNEQFF. The chain links TRBV27 to TRBJ2-1; possible D gene TRBD1, 9 bases. V lost 0 bases, J lost 6 bases, and 21 bases lay in between. The length of the CDR3 is 18 residues. Germline CDR1 reads MNHEY; CDR2 reads SMNVEV (reference sequence).